This T cell receptor beta chain is drawn from a study of OX40 agonist ivuxolimab in advanced cancers. About the study: Intravenous ivuxolimab at 0.01 to 10 mg/kg was given to patients every 2 weeks. Dose-escalation patients had hepatocellular carcinoma, melanoma, renal cell or head and neck cancer.

Clones were read by immunoSEQ multiplex PCR, and TCRdb kept only the in-frame ones, dropping some. The sample has 20,000 to 25,000 clones; around 73% are singletons. V lost 3 bases and J 3 bases, leaving 6 bases between the germline ends. The V gene's germline CDR1 is SGHTA and CDR2 FQGNSA. The CDR3 sequence is 12 residues long. A history of autoimmune disease or systemic immunosuppression excluded patients. This receptor was identified in an adult with an advanced solid tumor such as melanoma, head and neck, liver or kidney cancer. The sequencing used CD4+ or CD8+ T cells sorted from blood, collected in a trial of the OX40 agonist ivuxolimab. This chain uses TRBV7-2 with TRBJ2-7; a weak D match, TRBD2 (5 bases). CDR3 loop: CASSFGDYEQYF. The DNA of the CDR3 is TGTGCCAGCAGCTTCGGGGACTACGAGCAGTACTTC.